This TCR beta chain was recorded in a study of CD8+ T cells in alopecia areata. As for the study in general: Patients in the treated group were given tofacitinib by mouth, 5 to 10 mg twice a day.

Investigators isolated RNA and reverse transcribed it into cDNA to act as the sequencing template. The method was immunoSEQ multiplex PCR; TCRdb's version includes in-frame clones alone and lacks a portion of them. The repertoire includes some 160,000 clones, roughly 65% of them detected once, and roughly 0.85% sits in the top ten. Described treatment: oral pan-JAK inhibitor, 5-10 mg twice daily. Peripheral blood and lesional scalp punch biopsies were taken from alopecia areata patients. This CDR3 has 17 residues. The TCR was taken from a human donor with alopecia areata. Sequenced here: CD4+ T cells sorted from blood, sampled at week 4, from a patient treated with tofacitinib. This rearrangement joins TRBV21-1 to TRBJ2-7. TRBV21-1 is reported as a pseudogene. As DNA, the CDR3 is TGTGCCAGCAGCTTAGGGCTTCTCCCTAGACGCTCCTACGAGCAGTACTTC. Residues: CASSLGLLPRRSYEQYF.